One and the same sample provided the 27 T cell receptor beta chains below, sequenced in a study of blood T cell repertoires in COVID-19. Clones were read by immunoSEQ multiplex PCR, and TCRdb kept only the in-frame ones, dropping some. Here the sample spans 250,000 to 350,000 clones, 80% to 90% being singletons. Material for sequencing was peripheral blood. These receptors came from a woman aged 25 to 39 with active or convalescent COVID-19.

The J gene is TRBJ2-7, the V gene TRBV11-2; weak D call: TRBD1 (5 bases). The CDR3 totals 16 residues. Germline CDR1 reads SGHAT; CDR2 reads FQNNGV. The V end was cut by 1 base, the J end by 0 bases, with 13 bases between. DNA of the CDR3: TGTGCCAGCAGCTTAGGGGGCAGGGATACCTCCTACGAGCAGTACTTC. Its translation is CASSLGGRDTSYEQYF.

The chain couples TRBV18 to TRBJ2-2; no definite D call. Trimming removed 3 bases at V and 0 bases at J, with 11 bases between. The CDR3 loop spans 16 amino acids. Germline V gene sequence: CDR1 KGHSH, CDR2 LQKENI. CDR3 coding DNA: TGTGCCAGCTCACCTTTTAGAGCTCCGAACACCGGGGAGCTGTTTTTT. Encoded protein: CASSPFRAPNTGELFF. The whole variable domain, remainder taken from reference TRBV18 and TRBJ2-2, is NAGVMQNPRHLVRRRGQEARLRCSPMKGHSHVYWYRQLPEEGLKFMVYLQKENIIDESGMPKERFSAEFPKEGPSILRIQQVVRGDSAAYFCASSPFRAPNTGELFFGEGSRLTVL.

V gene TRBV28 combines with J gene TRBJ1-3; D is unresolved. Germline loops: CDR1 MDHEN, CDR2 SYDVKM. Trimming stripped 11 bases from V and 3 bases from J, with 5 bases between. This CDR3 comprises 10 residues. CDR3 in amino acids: CASRGNTIYF. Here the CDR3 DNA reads TGTGCCTCCCGTGGAAACACCATATATTTT.

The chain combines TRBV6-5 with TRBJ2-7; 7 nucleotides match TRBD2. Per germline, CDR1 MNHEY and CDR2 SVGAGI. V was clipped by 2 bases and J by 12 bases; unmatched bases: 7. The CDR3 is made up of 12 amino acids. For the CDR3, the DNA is TGTGCCAGCAGTTACAGAGGGACTACCCCGTACTTC. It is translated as CASSYRGTTPYF.

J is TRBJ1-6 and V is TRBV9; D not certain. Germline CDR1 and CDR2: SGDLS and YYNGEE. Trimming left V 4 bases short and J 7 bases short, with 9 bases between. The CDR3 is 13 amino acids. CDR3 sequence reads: CASSTMSNSPLHF. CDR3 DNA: TGTGCCAGCAGCACCATGAGCAATTCACCCCTCCACTTT.

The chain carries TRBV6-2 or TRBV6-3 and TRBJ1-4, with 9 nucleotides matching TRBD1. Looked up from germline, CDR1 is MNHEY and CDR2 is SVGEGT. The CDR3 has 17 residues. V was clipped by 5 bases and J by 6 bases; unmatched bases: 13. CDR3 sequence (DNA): TGTGCCAGCAGTGCCGGGACAGGGATAAGAATGGATGAAAAACTGTTTTTT. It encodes CASSAGTGIRMDEKLFF.

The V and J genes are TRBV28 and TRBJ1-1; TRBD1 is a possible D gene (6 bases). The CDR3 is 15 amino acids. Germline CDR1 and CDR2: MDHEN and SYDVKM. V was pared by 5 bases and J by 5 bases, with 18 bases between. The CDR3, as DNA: TGTGCCAGCAGTAGCCCCAGGGGATCGTGGACTGAAGCTTTCTTT. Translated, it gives CASSSPRGSWTEAFF.

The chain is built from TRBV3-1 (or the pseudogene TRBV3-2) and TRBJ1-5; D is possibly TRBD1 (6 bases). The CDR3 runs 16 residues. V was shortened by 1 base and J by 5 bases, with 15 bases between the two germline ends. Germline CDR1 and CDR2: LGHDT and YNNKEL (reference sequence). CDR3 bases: TGTGCCAGCAGCCAAGGGATGGGGGCGGTGGATCAGCCCCAGCATTTT. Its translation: CASSQGMGAVDQPQHF.

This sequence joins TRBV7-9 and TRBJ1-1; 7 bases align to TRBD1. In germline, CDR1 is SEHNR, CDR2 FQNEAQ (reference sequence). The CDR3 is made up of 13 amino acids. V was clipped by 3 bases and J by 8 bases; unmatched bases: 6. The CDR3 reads CASSFDRAGEAFF. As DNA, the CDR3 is TGTGCCAGCAGCTTCGACAGGGCTGGCGAAGCTTTCTTT. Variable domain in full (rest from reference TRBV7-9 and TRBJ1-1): DTGVSQNPRHKITKRGQNVTFRCDPISEHNRLYWYRQTLGQGPEFLTYFQNEAQLEKSRLLSDRFSAERPKGSFSTLEIQRTEQGDSAMYLCASSFDRAGEAFFGQGTRLTVV.

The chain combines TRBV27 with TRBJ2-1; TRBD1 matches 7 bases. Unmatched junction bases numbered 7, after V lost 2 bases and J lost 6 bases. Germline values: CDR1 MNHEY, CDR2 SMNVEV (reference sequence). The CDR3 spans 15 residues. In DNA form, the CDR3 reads TGTGCCAGCAGTTTAAGGGGTGGGACAGCCAATGAGCAGTTCTTC. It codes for CASSLRGGTANEQFF.

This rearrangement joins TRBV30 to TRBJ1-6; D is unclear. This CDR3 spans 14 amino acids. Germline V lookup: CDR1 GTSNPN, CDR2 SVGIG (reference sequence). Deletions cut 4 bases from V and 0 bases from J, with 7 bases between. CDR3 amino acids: CAWTASSYNSPLHF. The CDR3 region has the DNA TGTGCCTGGACCGCCAGCTCCTATAATTCACCCCTCCACTTT.

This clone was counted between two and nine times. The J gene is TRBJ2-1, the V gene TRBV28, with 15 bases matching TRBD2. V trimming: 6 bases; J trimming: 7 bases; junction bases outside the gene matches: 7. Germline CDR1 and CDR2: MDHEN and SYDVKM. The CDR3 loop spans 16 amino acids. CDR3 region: CASSRQGLAGGNEQFF. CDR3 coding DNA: TGTGCCAGCAGCCGCCAGGGACTAGCGGGAGGAAATGAGCAGTTCTTC.

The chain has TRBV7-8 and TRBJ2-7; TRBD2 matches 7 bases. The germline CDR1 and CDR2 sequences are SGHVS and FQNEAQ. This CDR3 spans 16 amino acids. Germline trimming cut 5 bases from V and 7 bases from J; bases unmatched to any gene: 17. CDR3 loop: CASSPAGADRLREQYF. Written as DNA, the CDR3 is TGTGCCAGCAGCCCCGCGGGAGCGGACCGGCTACGAGAGCAGTACTTC. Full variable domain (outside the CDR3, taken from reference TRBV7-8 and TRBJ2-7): GAGVSQSPRYKVAKRGQDVALRCDPISGHVSLFWYQQALGQGPEFLTYFQNEAQLDKSGLPSDRFFAERPEGSVSTLKIQRTQQEDSAVYLCASSPAGADRLREQYFGPGTRLTVT.

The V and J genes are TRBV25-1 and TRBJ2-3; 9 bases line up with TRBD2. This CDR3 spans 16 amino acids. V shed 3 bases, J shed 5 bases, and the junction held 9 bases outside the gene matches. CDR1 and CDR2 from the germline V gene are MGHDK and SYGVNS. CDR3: CASSEGGGASGDTQYF. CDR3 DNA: TGTGCCAGCAGTGAGGGCGGGGGGGCCTCTGGAGATACGCAGTATTTT.

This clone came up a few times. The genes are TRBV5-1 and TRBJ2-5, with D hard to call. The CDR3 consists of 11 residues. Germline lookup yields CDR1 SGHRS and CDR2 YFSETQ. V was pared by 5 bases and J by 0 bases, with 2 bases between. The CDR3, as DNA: TGCGCCAGCAGTAACCAAGAGACCCAGTACTTC. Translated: CASSNQETQYF. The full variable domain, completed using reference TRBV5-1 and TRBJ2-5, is KAGVTQTPRYLIKTRGQQVTLSCSPISGHRSVSWYQQTPGQGLQFLFEYFSETQRNKGNFPGRFSGRQFSNSRSEMNVSTLELGDSALYLCASSNQETQYFGPGTRLLVL.

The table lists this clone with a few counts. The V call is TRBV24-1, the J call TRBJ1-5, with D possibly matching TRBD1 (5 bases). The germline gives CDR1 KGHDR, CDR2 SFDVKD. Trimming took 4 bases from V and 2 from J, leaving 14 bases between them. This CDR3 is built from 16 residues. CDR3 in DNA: TGTGCCACCAGTGAGCCCGCGTGGGGCGGCAATCAGCCCCAGCATTTT. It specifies CATSEPAWGGNQPQHF.

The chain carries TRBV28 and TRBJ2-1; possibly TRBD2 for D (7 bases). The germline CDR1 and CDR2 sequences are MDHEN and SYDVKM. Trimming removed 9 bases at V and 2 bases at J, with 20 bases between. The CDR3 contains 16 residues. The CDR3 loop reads CASLSRGGRTYNEQFF. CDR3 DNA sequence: TGTGCCAGTCTTTCAAGGGGGGGCCGCACCTACAATGAGCAGTTCTTC.

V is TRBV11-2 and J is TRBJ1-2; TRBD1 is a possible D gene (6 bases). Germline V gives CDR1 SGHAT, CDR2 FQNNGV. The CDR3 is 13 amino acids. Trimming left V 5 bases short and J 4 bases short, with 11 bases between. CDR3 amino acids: CASSTRQVYGYTF. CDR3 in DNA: TGTGCCAGCAGCACCCGACAGGTCTATGGCTACACCTTC.

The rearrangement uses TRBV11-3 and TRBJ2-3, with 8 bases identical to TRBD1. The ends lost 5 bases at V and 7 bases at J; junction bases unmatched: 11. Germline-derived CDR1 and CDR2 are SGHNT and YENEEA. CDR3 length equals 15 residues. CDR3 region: CASSPGQGRNHTQYF. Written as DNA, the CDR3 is TGTGCCAGCAGCCCAGGACAGGGCCGCAATCATACGCAGTATTTT.

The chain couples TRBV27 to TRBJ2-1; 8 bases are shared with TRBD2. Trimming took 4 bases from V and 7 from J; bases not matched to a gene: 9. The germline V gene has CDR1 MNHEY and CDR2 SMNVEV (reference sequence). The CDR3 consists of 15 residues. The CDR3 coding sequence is TGTGCCAGCAGTTACGGGGGGGTATTTAGGAATGAGCAGTTCTTC. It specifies CASSYGGVFRNEQFF.

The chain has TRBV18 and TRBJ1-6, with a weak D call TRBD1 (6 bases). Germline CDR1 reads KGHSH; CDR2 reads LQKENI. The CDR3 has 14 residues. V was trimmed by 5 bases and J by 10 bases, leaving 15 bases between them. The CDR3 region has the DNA TGTGCCAGCTCAAGAGGGGGGAGGGGCTCACCCCTCCACTTT. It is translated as CASSRGGRGSPLHF.

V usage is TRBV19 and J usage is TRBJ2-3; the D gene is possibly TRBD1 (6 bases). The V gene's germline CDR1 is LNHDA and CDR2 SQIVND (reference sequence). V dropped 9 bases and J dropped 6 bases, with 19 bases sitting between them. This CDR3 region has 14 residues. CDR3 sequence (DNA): TGTGCCAGCACAGGGCTAGTAAGTAGGGATACGCAGTATTTT. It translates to CASTGLVSRDTQYF.

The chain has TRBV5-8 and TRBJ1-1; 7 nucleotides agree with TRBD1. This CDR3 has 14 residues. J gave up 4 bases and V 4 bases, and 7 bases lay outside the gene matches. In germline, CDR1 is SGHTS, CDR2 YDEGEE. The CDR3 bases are TGTGCCAGCAGCATACAGGGGTGGGGCACTGAAGCTTTCTTT. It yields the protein CASSIQGWGTEAFF.

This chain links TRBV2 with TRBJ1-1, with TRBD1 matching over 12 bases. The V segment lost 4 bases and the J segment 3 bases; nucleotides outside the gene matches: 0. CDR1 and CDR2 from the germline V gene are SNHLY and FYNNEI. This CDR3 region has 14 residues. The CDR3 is CASSGDRGHTEAFF. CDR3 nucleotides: TGTGCCAGCAGTGGGGACAGGGGGCACACTGAAGCTTTCTTT.

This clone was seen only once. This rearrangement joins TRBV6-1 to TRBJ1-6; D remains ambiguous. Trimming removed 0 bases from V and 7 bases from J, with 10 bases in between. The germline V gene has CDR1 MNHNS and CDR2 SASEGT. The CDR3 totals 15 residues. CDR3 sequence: CASSEASNGNSPLHF. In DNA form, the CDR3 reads TGTGCCAGCAGTGAAGCCTCAAACGGGAATTCACCCCTCCACTTT.

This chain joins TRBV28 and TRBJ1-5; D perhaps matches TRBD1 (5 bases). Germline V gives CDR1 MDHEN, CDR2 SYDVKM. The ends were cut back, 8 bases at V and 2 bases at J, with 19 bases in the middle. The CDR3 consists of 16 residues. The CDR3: CASLTPQGLGNQPQHF. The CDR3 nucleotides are TGTGCCAGCCTAACACCCCAGGGTCTGGGCAATCAGCCCCAGCATTTT. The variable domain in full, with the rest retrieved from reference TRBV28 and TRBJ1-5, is DVKVTQSSRYLVKRTGEKVFLECVQDMDHENMFWYRQDPGLGLRLIYFSYDVKMKEKGDIPEGYSVSREKKERFSLILESASTNQTSMYLCASLTPQGLGNQPQHFGDGTRLSIL.

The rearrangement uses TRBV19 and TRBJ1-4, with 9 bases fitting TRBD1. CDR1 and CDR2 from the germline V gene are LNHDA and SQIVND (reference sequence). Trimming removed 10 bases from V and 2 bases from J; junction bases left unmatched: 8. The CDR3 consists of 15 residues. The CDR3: CATSGQGRTNEKLFF. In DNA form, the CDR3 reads TGTGCCACCTCGGGACAGGGTCGGACTAATGAAAAACTGTTTTTT.